This TCR beta chain is drawn from a study of neoadjuvant anti-PD-1 for oral cavity cancer. The method was immunoSEQ multiplex PCR; TCRdb's version includes in-frame clones alone and lacks a portion of them. The data contain 15,000 to 20,000 clones, approximately 70% of them seen just once; the ten biggest clones take up just over 2.5%. The V gene's germline CDR1 is GTSNPN and CDR2 SVGIG (reference sequence). Between the trimmed V and J ends, which lost 1 base and 1 base, there was a span of 5 bases. The CDR3 has 13 residues. Sample: PBMCs, taken before nivolumab (anti-PD-1) treatment. V usage is TRBV30 and J usage is TRBJ1-5, with D uncertain. The TCR comes from a person aged 40 to 85 with oral cavity squamous cell carcinoma. CDR3 nucleotide sequence: TGTGCCTGGAGTGGGGGAAGCAATCAGCCCCAGCATTTT. This sequence encodes CAWSGGSNQPQHF.